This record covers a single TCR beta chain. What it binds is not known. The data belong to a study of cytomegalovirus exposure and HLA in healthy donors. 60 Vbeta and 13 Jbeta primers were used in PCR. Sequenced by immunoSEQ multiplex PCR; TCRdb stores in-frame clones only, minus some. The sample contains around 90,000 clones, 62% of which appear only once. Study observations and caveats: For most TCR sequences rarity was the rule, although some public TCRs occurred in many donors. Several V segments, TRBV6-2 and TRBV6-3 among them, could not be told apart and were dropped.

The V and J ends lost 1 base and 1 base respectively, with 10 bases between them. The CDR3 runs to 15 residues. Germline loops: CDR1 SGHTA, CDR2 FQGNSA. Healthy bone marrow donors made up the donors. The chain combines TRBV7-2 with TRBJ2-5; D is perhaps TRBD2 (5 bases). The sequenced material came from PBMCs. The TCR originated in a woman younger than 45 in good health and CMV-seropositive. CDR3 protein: CASSLGRLAQETQYF. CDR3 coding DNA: TGTGCCAGCAGCTTAGGGAGGCTAGCCCAAGAGACCCAGTACTTC. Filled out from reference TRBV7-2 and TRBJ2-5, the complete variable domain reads GAGVSQSPSNKVTEKGKDVELRCDPISGHTALYWYRQSLGQGLEFLIYFQGNSAPDKSGLPSDRFSAERTGGSVSTLTIQRTQQEDSAVYLCASSLGRLAQETQYFGPGTRLLVL.